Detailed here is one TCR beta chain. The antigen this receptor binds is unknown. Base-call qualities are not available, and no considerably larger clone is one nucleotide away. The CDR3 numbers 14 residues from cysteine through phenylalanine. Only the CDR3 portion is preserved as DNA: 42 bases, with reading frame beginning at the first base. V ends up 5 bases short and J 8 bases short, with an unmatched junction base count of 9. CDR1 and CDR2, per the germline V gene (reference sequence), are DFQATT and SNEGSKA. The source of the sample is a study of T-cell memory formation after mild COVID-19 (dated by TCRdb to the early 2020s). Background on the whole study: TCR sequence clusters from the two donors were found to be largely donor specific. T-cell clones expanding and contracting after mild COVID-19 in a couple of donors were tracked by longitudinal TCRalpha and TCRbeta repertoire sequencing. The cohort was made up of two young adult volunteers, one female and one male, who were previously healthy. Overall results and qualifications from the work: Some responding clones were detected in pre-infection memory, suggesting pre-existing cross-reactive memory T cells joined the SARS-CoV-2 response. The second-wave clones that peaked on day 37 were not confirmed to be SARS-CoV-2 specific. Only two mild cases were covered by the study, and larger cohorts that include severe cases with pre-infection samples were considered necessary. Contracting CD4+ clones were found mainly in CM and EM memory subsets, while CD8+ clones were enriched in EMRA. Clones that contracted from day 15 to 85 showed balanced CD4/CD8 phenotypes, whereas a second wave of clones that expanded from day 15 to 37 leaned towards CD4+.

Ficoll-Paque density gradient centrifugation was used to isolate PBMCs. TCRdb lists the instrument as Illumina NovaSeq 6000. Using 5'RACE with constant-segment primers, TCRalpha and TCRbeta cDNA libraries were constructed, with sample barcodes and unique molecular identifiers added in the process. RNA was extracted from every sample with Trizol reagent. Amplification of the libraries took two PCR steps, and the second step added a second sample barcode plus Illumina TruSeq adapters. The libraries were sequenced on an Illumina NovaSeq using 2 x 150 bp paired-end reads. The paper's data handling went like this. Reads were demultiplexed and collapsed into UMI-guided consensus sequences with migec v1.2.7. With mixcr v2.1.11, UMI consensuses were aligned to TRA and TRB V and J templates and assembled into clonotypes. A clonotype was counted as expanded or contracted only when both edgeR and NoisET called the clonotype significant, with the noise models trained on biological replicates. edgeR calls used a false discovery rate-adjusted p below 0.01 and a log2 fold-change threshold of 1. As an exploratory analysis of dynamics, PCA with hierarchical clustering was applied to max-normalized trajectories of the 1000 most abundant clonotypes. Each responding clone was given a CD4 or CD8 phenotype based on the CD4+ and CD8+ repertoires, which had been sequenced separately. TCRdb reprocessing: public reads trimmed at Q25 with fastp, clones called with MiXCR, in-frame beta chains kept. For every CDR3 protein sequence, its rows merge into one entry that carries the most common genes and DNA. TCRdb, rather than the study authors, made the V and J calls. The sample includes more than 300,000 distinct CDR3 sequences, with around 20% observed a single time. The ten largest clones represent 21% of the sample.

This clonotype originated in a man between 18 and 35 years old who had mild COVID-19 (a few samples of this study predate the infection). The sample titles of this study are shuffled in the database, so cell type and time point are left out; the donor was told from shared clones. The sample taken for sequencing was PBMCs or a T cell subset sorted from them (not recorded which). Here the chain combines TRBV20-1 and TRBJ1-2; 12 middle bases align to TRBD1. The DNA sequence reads TGCAGTGCTCCACTGGGACAGGGGGCGTCGGGCTACACCTTC. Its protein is CSAPLGQGASGYTF.